This entry describes one TCR beta chain. PCR was performed using 60 Vbeta and 13 Jbeta primers. The table came from immunoSEQ multiplex PCR; TCRdb's copy has only in-frame clones and leaves some out. The sample includes roughly 130,000 clones, approximately 72% of them seen just once. The sample is drawn from a study of cytomegalovirus exposure and HLA in healthy donors. Germline V CDR1 and CDR2: DFQATT, SNEGSKA (reference sequence). This CDR3 comprises 11 residues. The V and J genes are TRBV20-1 and TRBJ2-5, with a weak D call TRBD2 (6 bases). The sequence came from a woman aged 60 to 75 in good health and CMV-seronegative. Sequencing was done on a sample of PBMCs. Here the CDR3 DNA reads TGCAGCTCTAGCGAACAAGAGACCCAGTACTTC. It yields the protein CSSSEQETQYF.